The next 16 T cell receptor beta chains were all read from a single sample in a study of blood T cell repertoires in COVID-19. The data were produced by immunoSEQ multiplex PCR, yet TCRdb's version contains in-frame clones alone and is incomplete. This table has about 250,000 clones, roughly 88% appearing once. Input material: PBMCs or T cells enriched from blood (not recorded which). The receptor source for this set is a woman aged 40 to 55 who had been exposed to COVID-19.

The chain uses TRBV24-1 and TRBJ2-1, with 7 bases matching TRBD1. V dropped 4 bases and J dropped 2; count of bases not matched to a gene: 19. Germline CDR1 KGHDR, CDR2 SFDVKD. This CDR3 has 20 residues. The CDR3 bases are TGTGCCACCAGTGACCGAGGGAGACAGGGAGCAAGAATAACCTACAATGAGCAGTTCTTC. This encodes CATSDRGRQGARITYNEQFF.

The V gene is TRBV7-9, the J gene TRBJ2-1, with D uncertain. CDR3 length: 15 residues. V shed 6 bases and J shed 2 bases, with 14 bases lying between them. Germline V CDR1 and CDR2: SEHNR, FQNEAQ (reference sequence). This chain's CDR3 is CASSSYSSTYNEQFF. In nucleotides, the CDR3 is TGTGCCAGCAGTTCCTATTCAAGCACCTACAATGAGCAGTTCTTC.

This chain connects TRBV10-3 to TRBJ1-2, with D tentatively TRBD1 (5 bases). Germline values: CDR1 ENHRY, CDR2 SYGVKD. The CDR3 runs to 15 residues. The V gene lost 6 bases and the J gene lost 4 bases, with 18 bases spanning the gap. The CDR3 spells CAIRPGYDSSYGYTF. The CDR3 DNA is TGTGCCATCAGGCCAGGGTACGATTCCTCCTATGGCTACACCTTC.

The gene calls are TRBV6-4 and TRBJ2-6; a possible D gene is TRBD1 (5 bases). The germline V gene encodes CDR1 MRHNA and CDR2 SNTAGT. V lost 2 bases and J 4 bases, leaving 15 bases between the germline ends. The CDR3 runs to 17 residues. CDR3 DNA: TGTGCCAGCAGTGACACCCAGGGCTCCTCAGGGGCCAACGTCCTGACTTTC. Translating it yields CASSDTQGSSGANVLTF.

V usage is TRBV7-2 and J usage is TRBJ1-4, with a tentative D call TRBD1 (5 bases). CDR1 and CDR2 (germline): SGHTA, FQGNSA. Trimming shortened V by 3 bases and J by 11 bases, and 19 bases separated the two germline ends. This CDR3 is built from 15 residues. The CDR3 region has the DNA TGTGCCAGCAGCTTCGGGACGGGGGGGGACGCCAAACTGTTTTTT. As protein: CASSFGTGGDAKLFF.

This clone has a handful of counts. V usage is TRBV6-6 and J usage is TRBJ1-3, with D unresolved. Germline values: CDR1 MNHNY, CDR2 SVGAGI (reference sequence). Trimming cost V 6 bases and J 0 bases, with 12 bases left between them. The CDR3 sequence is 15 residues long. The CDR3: CASSREAVSGNTIYF. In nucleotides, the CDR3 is TGTGCCAGCAGCCGGGAGGCAGTCTCTGGAAACACCATATATTTT.

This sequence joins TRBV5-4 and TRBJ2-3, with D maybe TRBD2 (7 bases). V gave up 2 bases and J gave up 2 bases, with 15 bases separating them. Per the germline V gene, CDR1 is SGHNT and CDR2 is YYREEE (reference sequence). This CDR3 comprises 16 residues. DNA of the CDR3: TGTGCCAGCAGCTTTGGGGGCGGGACTAACACAGATACGCAGTATTTT. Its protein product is CASSFGGGTNTDTQYF. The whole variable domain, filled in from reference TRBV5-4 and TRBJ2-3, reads ETGVTQSPTHLIKTRGQQVTLRCSSQSGHNTVSWYQQALGQGPQFIFQYYREEENGRGNFPPRFSGLQFPNYSSELNVNALELDDSALYLCASSFGGGTNTDTQYFGPGTRLTVL.

In DNA, the CDR3 is TGTGCCAGCAGTTCCTCCGACAGGGGGCTAGGCGCCAACGTCCTGACTTTC. This translates into CASSSSDRGLGANVLTF. The chain links TRBV28 to TRBJ2-6; 10 nucleotides match TRBD1. Germline trimming cut 4 bases from V and 7 bases from J; bases unmatched to any gene: 10. The CDR3 spans 17 residues. Germline CDR1 is MDHEN and CDR2 is SYDVKM.

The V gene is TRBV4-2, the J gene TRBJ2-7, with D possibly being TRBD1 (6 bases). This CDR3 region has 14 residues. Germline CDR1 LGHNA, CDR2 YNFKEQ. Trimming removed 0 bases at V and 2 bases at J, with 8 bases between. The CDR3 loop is CASSQETGTYEQYF. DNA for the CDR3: TGTGCCAGCAGCCAAGAAACAGGGACCTACGAGCAGTACTTC.

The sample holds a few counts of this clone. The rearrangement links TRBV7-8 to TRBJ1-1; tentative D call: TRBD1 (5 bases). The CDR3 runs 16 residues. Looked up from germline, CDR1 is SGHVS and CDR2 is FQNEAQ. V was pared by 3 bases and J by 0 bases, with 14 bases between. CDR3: CASSFGRGFMNTEAFF. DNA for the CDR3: TGTGCCAGCAGCTTCGGTCGGGGGTTCATGAACACTGAAGCTTTCTTT. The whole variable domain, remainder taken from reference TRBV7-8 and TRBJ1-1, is GAGVSQSPRYKVAKRGQDVALRCDPISGHVSLFWYQQALGQGPEFLTYFQNEAQLDKSGLPSDRFFAERPEGSVSTLKIQRTQQEDSAVYLCASSFGRGFMNTEAFFGQGTRLTVV.

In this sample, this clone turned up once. Here the CDR3 reads CASSLASDLEGYTF. The CDR3 DNA reads TGTGCCAGCAGTCTGGCCAGCGACCTTGAAGGCTACACCTTC. V gene TRBV28 combines with J gene TRBJ1-2; D gene uncertain. CDR1 MDHEN and CDR2 SYDVKM come from the germline V gene. Trimming stripped 5 bases from V and 8 bases from J, with 18 bases between. This CDR3 is 14 amino acids long.

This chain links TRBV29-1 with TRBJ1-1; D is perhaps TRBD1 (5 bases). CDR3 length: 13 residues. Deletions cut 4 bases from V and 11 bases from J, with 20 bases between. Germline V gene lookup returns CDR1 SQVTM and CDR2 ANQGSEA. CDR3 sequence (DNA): TGCAGCGTTGCCCCCGTCTGGGGCGAGCGCGCTTTCTTT. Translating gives CSVAPVWGERAFF. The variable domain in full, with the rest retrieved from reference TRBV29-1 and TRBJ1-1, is SAVISQKPSRDICQRGTSLTIQCQVDSQVTMMFWYRQQPGQSLTLIATANQGSEATYESGFVIDKFPISRPNLTFSTLTVSNMSPEDSSIYLCSVAPVWGERAFFGQGTRLTVV.

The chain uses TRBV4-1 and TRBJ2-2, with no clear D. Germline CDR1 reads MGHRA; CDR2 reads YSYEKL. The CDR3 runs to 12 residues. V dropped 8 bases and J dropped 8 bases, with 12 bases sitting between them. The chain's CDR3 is CASGSEWGELFF. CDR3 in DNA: TGCGCCAGCGGTTCTGAGTGGGGGGAGCTGTTTTTT.

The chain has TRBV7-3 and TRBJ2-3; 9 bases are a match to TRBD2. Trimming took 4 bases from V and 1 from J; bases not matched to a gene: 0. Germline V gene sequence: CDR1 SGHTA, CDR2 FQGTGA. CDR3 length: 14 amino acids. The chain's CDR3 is CASSSSGGTDTQYF. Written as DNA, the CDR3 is TGTGCCAGCAGCTCTAGCGGGGGCACAGATACGCAGTATTTT.

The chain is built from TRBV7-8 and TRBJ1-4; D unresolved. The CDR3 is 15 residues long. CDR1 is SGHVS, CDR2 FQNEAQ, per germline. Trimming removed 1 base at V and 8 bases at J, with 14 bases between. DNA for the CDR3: TGTGCCAGCAGCTTAGTACCGGGAGTTGGGGAAAAACTGTTTTTT. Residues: CASSLVPGVGEKLFF. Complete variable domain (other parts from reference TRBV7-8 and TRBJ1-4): GAGVSQSPRYKVAKRGQDVALRCDPISGHVSLFWYQQALGQGPEFLTYFQNEAQLDKSGLPSDRFFAERPEGSVSTLKIQRTQQEDSAVYLCASSLVPGVGEKLFFGSGTQLSVL.

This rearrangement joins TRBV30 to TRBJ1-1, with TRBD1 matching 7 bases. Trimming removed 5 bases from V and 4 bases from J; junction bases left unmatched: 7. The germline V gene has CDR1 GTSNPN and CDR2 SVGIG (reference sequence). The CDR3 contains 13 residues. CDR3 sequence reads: CAWALPGGTEAFF. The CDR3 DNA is TGTGCCTGGGCCCTCCCAGGGGGCACTGAAGCTTTCTTT. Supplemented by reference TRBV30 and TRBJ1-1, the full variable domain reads SQTIHQWPATLVQPVGSPLSLECTVEGTSNPNLYWYRQAAGRGLQLLFYSVGIGQISSEVPQNLSASRPQDRQFILSSKKLLLSDSGFYLCAWALPGGTEAFFGQGTRLTVV.